The 14 T cell receptor beta chains below all came from one sample that was sequenced in a study of type 1 regulatory T cells. TCRdb reprocessed the reads via MiXCR and lists one record per CDR3 protein. The sample includes 80,000 to 100,000 distinct CDR3 sequences, roughly 31% of them seen just once. The sample was CD4+ T cells, either the whole sample or a sorted fraction (not recorded which). Receptors were obtained from a human donor in good health.

This clonotype was detected only a few times. The rearrangement joins TRBV4-3 to TRBJ2-2; no clear D gene. The V end was cut by 1 base, the J end by 2 bases, with 5 bases between. CDR3 length: 14 amino acids. Germline CDR1 reads LGHNA; CDR2 reads YSLEER. The CDR3 loop reads CASSQGHNTGELFF. The CDR3 bases are TGCGCCAGCAGCCAAGGGCACAACACCGGGGAGCTGTTTTTT.

In its sample, this clonotype was seen many times. This chain uses TRBV7-9 with TRBJ1-5; D not resolved. The V gene lost 0 bases and the J gene lost 2 bases, with 5 bases spanning the gap. Germline lookup yields CDR1 SEHNR and CDR2 FQNEAQ (reference sequence). The CDR3 runs to 14 residues. Here the CDR3 reads CASSLAGGNQPQHF. The CDR3 DNA is TGTGCCAGCAGCTTAGCTGGGGGCAATCAGCCCCAGCATTTT.

The J gene is TRBJ2-3, the V gene TRBV5-1, with 9 bases lining up with TRBD2. Germline trimming cut 4 bases from V and 2 bases from J; bases unmatched to any gene: 8. Per germline, CDR1 SGHRS and CDR2 YFSETQ. CDR3 length: 16 amino acids. CDR3 DNA sequence: TGCGCCAGCAGCCCGCCGACTAGCGGAACCACAGATACGCAGTATTTT. It specifies CASSPPTSGTTDTQYF.

The chain combines TRBV6-1 with TRBJ1-2; D is undetermined. V was pared by 6 bases and J by 3 bases, with 14 bases between. This CDR3 has 14 residues. CDR1 and CDR2 from the germline V gene are MNHNS and SASEGT. Written as DNA, the CDR3 is TGTGCCAGCAGGGGTACAGCGGCGTACTATGGCTACACCTTC. Translation gives CASRGTAAYYGYTF.

The rearrangement links TRBV19 to TRBJ2-2, with 9 nucleotides matching TRBD1. The trim removed 5 bases at V and 2 bases at J, leaving 6 bases unmatched. The CDR3 is 16 residues long. Looked up from germline, CDR1 is LNHDA and CDR2 is SQIVND (reference sequence). CDR3 region: CASSLLQGANTGELFF. The CDR3 DNA sequence: TGTGCCAGTAGTCTTTTACAGGGGGCAAACACCGGGGAGCTGTTTTTT.

The chain joins TRBV11-1 to TRBJ1-1; D gene uncertain. V shed 5 bases and J shed 2 bases, with 9 bases lying between them. The CDR3 is made up of 13 amino acids. Germline-derived CDR1 and CDR2 are SGHAT and FQDESV (reference sequence). The CDR3 sequence: CASSPIINTEAFF. The CDR3 region has the DNA TGTGCCAGCAGCCCCATAATCAACACTGAAGCTTTCTTT.

The V call is TRBV7-8, the J call TRBJ2-7; D remains ambiguous. V was clipped by 4 bases and J by 3 bases, with 13 bases between them. Germline CDR1 is SGHVS and CDR2 is FQNEAQ. The CDR3 extends over 14 amino acids. CDR3 in amino acids: CASSSRTHFYEQYF. The CDR3 DNA reads as TGTGCCAGCAGCTCCCGGACCCATTTCTACGAGCAGTACTTC. The whole variable domain, remainder taken from reference TRBV7-8 and TRBJ2-7, is GAGVSQSPRYKVAKRGQDVALRCDPISGHVSLFWYQQALGQGPEFLTYFQNEAQLDKSGLPSDRFFAERPEGSVSTLKIQRTQQEDSAVYLCASSSRTHFYEQYFGPGTRLTVT.

The sample holds a few counts of this clonotype. J is TRBJ2-3 and V is TRBV7-9; D is possibly TRBD2 (6 bases). The CDR3 totals 15 residues. The germline gives CDR1 SEHNR, CDR2 FQNEAQ (reference sequence). V was shortened by 4 bases and J by 2 bases, with 13 bases between the two germline ends. CDR3 DNA sequence: TGTGCCAGCAGCTCTCTGACTAGTGACACAGATACGCAGTATTTT. This sequence encodes CASSSLTSDTDTQYF.

The gene calls are TRBV24-1 and TRBJ2-6; D is possibly TRBD1 or TRBD2 (5 bases each). Germline V gene data show CDR1 as KGHDR and CDR2 as SFDVKD. V was clipped by 6 bases and J by 6 bases, with 23 bases between them. CDR3 size: 18 residues. Here the CDR3 reads CATSSDPQSGSKANVLTF. The CDR3 DNA reads as TGTGCCACCAGTTCAGATCCCCAATCAGGGAGTAAGGCCAACGTCCTGACTTTC.

The chain uses TRBV7-2 and TRBJ2-1, with no clear D. Between the trimmed V and J ends, which lost 5 bases and 7 bases, there was a span of 12 bases. Germline V gene data show CDR1 as SGHTA and CDR2 as FQGNSA. The CDR3 length is 13 residues. The CDR3 DNA reads TGTGCCAGCAGCCGTGACTGGAATAATGAGCAGTTCTTC. Its protein is CASSRDWNNEQFF.

Remarks on this clonotype: This may come from a read error, since a much larger clone is one base off. This chain joins TRBV3-1 and TRBJ2-1, with a weak D call TRBD2 (5 bases). The CDR3 loop spans 15 amino acids. Trimming removed 2 bases at V and 7 bases at J, with 15 bases between. Germline-derived CDR1 and CDR2 are LGHDT and YNNKEL (reference sequence). Here the CDR3 DNA reads TGTGCCAGCAGCCAATCCGGGATAGGAGGTAATGAGCAGTTCTTC. Encoded protein: CASSQSGIGGNEQFF.

The chain employs TRBV5-1 and TRBJ1-1; 10 bases match TRBD1. The germline V gene has CDR1 SGHRS and CDR2 YFSETQ. J was trimmed by 5 bases and V by 4 bases; bases with no gene match: 11. This CDR3 contains 16 residues. In DNA form, the CDR3 reads TGCGCCAGCAGCCTGCTGACAGGGGGCTTAGATACTGAAGCTTTCTTT. Translation gives CASSLLTGGLDTEAFF.

The count of this clonotype is one. The chain couples TRBV7-2 to TRBJ2-5; 9 bases align to TRBD1. Germline V gene lookup returns CDR1 SGHTA and CDR2 FQGNSA. The CDR3 loop spans 15 amino acids. The J segment lost 0 bases and the V segment lost 3 bases, leaving 2 bases of the junction unmatched. The CDR3 reads CASSLGDRDQETQYF. The CDR3 bases are TGTGCCAGCAGCTTGGGGGACAGGGACCAAGAGACCCAGTACTTC.

The chain combines TRBV7-3 with TRBJ2-1; 11 bases match TRBD2. Germline values: CDR1 SGHTA, CDR2 FQGTGA. CDR3 length equals 15 residues. Unmatched junction bases numbered 1, after V lost 0 bases and J lost 6 bases. The CDR3 DNA reads as TGTGCCAGCAGCTTAACTAGCGGGAGGGCCAATGAGCAGTTCTTC. It codes for CASSLTSGRANEQFF.